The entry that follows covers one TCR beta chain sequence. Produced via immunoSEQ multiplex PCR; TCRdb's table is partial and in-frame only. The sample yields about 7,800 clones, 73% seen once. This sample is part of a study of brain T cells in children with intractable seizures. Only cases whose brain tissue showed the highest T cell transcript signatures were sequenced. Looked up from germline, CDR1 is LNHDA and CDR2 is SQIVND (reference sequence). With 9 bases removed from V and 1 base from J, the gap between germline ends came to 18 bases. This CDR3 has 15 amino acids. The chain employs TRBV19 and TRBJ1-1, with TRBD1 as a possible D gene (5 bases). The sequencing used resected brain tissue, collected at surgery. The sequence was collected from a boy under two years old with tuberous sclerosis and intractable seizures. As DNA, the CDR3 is TGTGCCAGCCGATGGGGGGGAATCCAGAACACTGAAGCTTTCTTT. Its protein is CASRWGGIQNTEAFF.